The T cell receptor delta chain under discussion was sequenced for a study of gamma-delta T cells after stem cell transplantation. TCRdb reran clone calling via CATT on the RT-PCR reads. The sample has about 1,300 delta-chain clones; 25% to 30% are singletons. The CDR3 runs to 15 residues. Germline values: CDR1 GEAIGNYY, CDR2 EKD. The ends were cut back, 2 bases at V and 2 bases at J, with 14 bases in the middle. This clone counts as large (0.1 to 1%). This sequence joins TRDV2 and TRDJ1, with D perhaps matching TRDD3 (6 bases). Input material: gamma-delta T cells. The clonotype was recovered from a human donor. It is not recorded whose cells these are; they may come from a transplant donor. The CDR3 DNA sequence: TGTGCCTGTGACAGCGTGGGGATTGAGACCGATAAACTCATCTTT. This gives the protein CACDSVGIETDKLIF.